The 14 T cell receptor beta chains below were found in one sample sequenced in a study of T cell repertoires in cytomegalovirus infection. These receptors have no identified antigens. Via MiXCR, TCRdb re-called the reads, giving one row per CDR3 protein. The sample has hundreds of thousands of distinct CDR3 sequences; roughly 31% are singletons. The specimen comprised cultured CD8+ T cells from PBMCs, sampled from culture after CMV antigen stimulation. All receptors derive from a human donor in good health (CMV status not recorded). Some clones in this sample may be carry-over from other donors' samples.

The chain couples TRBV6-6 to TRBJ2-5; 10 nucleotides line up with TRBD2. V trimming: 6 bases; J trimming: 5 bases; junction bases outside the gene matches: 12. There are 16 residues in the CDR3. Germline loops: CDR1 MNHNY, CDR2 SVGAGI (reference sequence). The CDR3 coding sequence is TGTGCCAGCAGCCCTGAAAAACTAGCGGGGACGGAGACCCAGTACTTC. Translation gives CASSPEKLAGTETQYF.

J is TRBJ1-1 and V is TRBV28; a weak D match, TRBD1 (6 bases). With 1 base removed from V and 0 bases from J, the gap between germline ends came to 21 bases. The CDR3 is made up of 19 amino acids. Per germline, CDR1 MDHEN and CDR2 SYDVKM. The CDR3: CASSLSPWTELFMNTEAFF. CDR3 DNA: TGTGCCAGCAGTTTATCTCCTTGGACAGAATTATTCATGAACACTGAAGCTTTCTTT.

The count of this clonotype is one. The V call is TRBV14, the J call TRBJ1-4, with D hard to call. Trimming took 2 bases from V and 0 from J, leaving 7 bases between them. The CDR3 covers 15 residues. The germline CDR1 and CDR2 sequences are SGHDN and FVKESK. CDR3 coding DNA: TGTGCCAGCAGCCAACACACTGCAACTAATGAAAAACTGTTTTTT. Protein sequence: CASSQHTATNEKLFF.

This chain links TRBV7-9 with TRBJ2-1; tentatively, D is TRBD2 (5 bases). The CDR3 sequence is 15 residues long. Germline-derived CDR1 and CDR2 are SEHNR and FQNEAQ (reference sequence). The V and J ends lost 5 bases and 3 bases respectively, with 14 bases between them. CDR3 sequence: CASSPSSGYYNEQFF. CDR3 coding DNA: TGTGCCAGCAGCCCGTCGAGCGGTTACTACAATGAGCAGTTCTTC. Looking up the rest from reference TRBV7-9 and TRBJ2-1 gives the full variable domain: DTGVSQNPRHKITKRGQNVTFRCDPISEHNRLYWYRQTLGQGPEFLTYFQNEAQLEKSRLLSDRFSAERPKGSFSTLEIQRTEQGDSAMYLCASSPSSGYYNEQFFGPGTRLTVL.

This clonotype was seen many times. CDR3 DNA: TGTGCCAGCATTGTGCACCAGGGGGCATACACCGGGGAGCTGTTTTTT. Translation gives CASIVHQGAYTGELFF. The genes are TRBV7-2 and TRBJ2-2, with 8 positions matching TRBD1. This CDR3 spans 16 amino acids. Looked up from germline, CDR1 is SGHTA and CDR2 is FQGNSA. The ends lost 7 bases at V and 3 bases at J; junction bases unmatched: 10.

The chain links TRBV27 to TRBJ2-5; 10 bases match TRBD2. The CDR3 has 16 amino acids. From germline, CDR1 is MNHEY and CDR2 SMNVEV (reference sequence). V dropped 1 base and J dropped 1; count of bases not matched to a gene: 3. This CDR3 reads CASSLYTSGTQETQYF. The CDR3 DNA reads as TGTGCCAGCAGTTTATACACTAGCGGGACCCAAGAGACCCAGTACTTC.

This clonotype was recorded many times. DNA for the CDR3: TGTGCCAGCAGCTCACGACAGGATATGAACACTGAAGCTTTCTTT. It specifies CASSSRQDMNTEAFF. The chain employs TRBV7-2 and TRBJ1-1; tentative D call: TRBD1 (6 bases). The V gene's germline CDR1 is SGHTA and CDR2 FQGNSA. With 4 bases removed from V and 0 bases from J, the gap between germline ends came to 12 bases. The CDR3 spans 15 residues.

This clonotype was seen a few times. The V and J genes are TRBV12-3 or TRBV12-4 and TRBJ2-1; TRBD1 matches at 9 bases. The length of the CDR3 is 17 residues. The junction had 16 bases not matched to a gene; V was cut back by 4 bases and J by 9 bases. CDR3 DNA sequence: TGTGCCAGCAGTTCTTCTGGGACAGGGCAACCTCCGGGTGAGCAGTTCTTC. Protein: CASSSSGTGQPPGEQFF.

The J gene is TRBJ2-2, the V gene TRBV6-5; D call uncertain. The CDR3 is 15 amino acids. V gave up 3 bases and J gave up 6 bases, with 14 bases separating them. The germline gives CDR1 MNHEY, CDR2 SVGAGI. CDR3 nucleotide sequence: TGTGCCAGCAGTTATTTGAGAGAAGGTGCCGGGGAGCTGTTTTTT. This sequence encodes CASSYLREGAGELFF.

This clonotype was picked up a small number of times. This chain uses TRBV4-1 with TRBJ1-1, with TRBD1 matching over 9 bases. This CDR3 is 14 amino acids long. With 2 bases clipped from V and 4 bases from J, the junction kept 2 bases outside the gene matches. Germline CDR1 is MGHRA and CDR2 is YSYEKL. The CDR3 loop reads CASSQRTGVTEAFF. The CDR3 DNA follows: TGCGCCAGCAGCCAACGGACAGGGGTCACTGAAGCTTTCTTT.

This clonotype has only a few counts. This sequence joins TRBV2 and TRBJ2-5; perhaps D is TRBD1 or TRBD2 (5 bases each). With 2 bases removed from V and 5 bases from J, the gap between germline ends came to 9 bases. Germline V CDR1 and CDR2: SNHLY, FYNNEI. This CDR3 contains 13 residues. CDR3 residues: CASSESREETQYF. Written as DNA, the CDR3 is TGTGCCAGCAGTGAATCCAGGGAGGAGACCCAGTACTTC.

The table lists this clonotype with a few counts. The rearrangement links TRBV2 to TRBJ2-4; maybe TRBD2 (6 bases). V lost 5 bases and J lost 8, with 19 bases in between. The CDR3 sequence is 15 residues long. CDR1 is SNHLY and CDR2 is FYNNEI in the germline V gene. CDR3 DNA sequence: TGTGCCAGCAGTCTATGGGAGGATCGAGCGGACATTCAGTACTTC. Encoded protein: CASSLWEDRADIQYF.

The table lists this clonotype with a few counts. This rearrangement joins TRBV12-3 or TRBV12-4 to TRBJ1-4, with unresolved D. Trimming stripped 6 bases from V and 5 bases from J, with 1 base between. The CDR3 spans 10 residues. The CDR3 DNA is TGTGCCAGCAGGAATGAAAAACTGTTTTTT. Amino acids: CASRNEKLFF.

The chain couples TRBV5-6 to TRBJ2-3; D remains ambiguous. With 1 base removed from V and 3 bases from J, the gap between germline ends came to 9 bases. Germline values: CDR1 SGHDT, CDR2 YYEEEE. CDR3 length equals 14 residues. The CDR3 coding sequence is TGTGCCAGCAGCTTGAGGAGAAGGACAGATACGCAGTATTTT. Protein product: CASSLRRRTDTQYF.